This T cell receptor beta chain comes out of a study of shared clonotypes between healthy human individuals. General observations from the study: The rarefaction results pointed to incomplete sorted-subset sequencing despite large depth.

The CD8 memory fraction combined CD45RO+ cells with TemRA cells (CCR7-negative CD45RA+). TCRdb's table, derived via immunoSEQ multiplex PCR, lists solely in-frame clones and lacks some. This table holds about 380,000 clones, about 96% found once. This CDR3 comprises 10 residues. The V gene lost 9 bases and the J gene lost 7 bases, with 6 bases spanning the gap. CDR1 and CDR2 from the germline V gene are LNHDA and SQIVND (reference sequence). With respect to this clone: Its antigen is not known.

The V call is TRBV19, the J call TRBJ1-4; D is uncertain. The clonotype comes from a man younger than 45 in good health. The sample comprised memory CD8+ T cells sorted from blood. Described subset: CD45RO+ cells pooled with CCR7-negative TemRA cells. The CDR3 DNA sequence: TGTGCCAGCCCGGGTGAAAAACTGTTTTTT. It is translated as CASPGEKLFF.